This T cell receptor (beta chain) is drawn from a study of T cell repertoires in cytomegalovirus infection. On the study more broadly: The public TCR beta signatures pointed to both CMV infection and matching HLA type.

This CDR3 contains 16 residues. The V end lost 7 bases, the J end lost 0 bases, and 13 bases lay between the germline ends. CDR1 and CDR2 from the germline V gene are MDHEN and SYDVKM. Study-wide findings and caveats: Based on cumulative public TCR beta family frequency, carriers of CMV plus the relevant HLA were identified. Within the response measured ex vivo, HLA-C-restricted CMV-specific TCR beta clonotypes were dominant.

TCRdb reanalysed the reads using MiXCR and keeps one entry per CDR3 protein. Altogether fewer than 300,000 distinct CDR3 sequences are present, roughly 25% being singletons, with the ten largest covering about 15%. This clonotype was seen more than once but under ten times. Antigen unknown. V gene TRBV28 combines with J gene TRBJ2-6; D is uncertain. Sample: PBMCs. This TCR was sampled from a human donor in good health (CMV status not recorded). Some clones in this sample may be carry-over from other donors' samples. The CDR3 DNA is TGTGCCAGCATCGCGGACGGGTTCTCTGGGGCCAACGTCCTGACTTTC. Translation: CASIADGFSGANVLTF.